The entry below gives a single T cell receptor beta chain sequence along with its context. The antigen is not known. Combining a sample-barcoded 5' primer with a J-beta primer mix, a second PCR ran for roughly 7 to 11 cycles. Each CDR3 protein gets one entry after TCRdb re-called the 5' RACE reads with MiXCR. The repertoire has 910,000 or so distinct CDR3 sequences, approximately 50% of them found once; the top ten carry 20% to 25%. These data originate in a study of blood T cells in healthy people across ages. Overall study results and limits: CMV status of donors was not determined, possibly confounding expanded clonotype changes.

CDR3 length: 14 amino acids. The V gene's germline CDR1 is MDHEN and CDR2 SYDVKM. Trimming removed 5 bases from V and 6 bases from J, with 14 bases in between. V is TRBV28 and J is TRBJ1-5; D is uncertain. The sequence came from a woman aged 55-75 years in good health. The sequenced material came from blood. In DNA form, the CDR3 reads TGTGCCAGCAGTCCGGGCGGGCGGATTCAGCCCCAGCATTTT. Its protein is CASSPGGRIQPQHF. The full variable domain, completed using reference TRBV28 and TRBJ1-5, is DVKVTQSSRYLVKRTGEKVFLECVQDMDHENMFWYRQDPGLGLRLIYFSYDVKMKEKGDIPEGYSVSREKKERFSLILESASTNQTSMYLCASSPGGRIQPQHFGDGTRLSIL.